Listed here is a single T cell receptor beta chain. What it recognizes is unknown. This entry is derived from a study of cytotoxic CD8 clonotypes in ibrutinib-treated CLL. Some clones are missing from TCRdb's copy, which holds only in-frame ones; the method was immunoSEQ multiplex PCR. The sample has 100,000 to 150,000 clones; around 85% are singletons. Study conclusions and caveats: Upon ibrutinib response clonality rose, and upon progression it fell back toward baseline. Baseline values of clonality outstripped age-matched healthy donors and followed circulating CD8+ T-cell counts.

The starting material was PBMCs, obtained after 24 months of ibrutinib treatment. The TCR was taken from a human donor with chronic lymphocytic leukemia.

CDR3 protein: CASSQDYTEAFF. In nucleotides, the CDR3 is TGTGCCAGCAGCCAAGATTACACTGAAGCTTTCTTT. The chain uses TRBV4-2 and TRBJ1-1; D remains ambiguous. The CDR3 loop spans 12 amino acids. Germline V CDR1 and CDR2: LGHNA, YNFKEQ. V lost 0 bases and J lost 3, with 2 bases in between.